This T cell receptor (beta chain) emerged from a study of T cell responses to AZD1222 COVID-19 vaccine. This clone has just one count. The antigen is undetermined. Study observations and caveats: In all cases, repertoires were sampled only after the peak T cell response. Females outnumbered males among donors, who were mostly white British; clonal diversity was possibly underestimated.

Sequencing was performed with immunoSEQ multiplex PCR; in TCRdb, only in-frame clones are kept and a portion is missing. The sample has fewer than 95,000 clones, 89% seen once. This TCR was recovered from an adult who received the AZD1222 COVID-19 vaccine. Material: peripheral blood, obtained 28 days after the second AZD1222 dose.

CDR3 DNA: TGTGCCAGCAGCACCGGGACAGGGCCTAGTGGCTACACCTTC. Translation: CASSTGTGPSGYTF. The chain couples TRBV7-9 to TRBJ1-2; 9 bases match TRBD1. Germline V gene lookup returns CDR1 SEHNR and CDR2 FQNEAQ (reference sequence). The J segment lost 7 bases and the V segment lost 5 bases, leaving 8 bases of the junction unmatched. CDR3 length equals 14 residues. Variable domain in full (rest from reference TRBV7-9 and TRBJ1-2): DTGVSQNPRHKITKRGQNVTFRCDPISEHNRLYWYRQTLGQGPEFLTYFQNEAQLEKSRLLSDRFSAERPKGSFSTLEIQRTEQGDSAMYLCASSTGTGPSGYTFGSGTRLTVV.